This T cell receptor (beta chain) comes out of a study of T-cell memory formation after mild COVID-19. TCRdb independently ran MiXCR on the 5' RACE reads; one entry per CDR3 protein. The profile shows approximately 190,000 distinct CDR3 sequences, about a sixth of them singletons. The CDR3 has 17 amino acids. The germline V gene has CDR1 SGHVS and CDR2 FQNEAQ. The V and J ends lost 5 bases and 0 bases, in that order; junction bases with no gene match: 13. The sequence derives from an adult woman who had mild COVID-19 (a few samples of this study predate the infection). Cell type and time point are not known. Material for sequencing was PBMCs or a T cell subset sorted from them (not recorded which). The gene calls are TRBV7-8 and TRBJ2-7; 7 nucleotides match TRBD1. The DNA for the CDR3 is TGTGCCAGCAGCCCTCACCTTTGGACAGGCAGCTCCTACGAGCAGTACTTC. Translated, it gives CASSPHLWTGSSYEQYF.